The table lists the clone carrying this T cell receptor beta chain with many counts. What it binds is not known. The sample is drawn from a study of T-cell memory formation after mild COVID-19. Overall study findings and caveats: Clones shrinking from day 15 to 85 showed even CD4/CD8 mixes; later expanders tilted CD4+.

TCRdb processed the 5' RACE reads anew with MiXCR; each CDR3 protein has one entry. The sample includes around 420,000 distinct CDR3 sequences, approximately 24% seen only once; the top ten take roughly 8.9%. The trim removed 9 bases at V and 4 bases at J, leaving 15 bases unmatched. The CDR3 runs to 19 residues. Germline V gene lookup returns CDR1 KGHDR and CDR2 SFDVKD. Sample: PBMCs or a T cell subset sorted from them (not recorded which). This rearrangement joins TRBV24-1 to TRBJ2-1; 15 bases are shared with TRBD2. The sequence derives from an adult woman who had mild COVID-19 (a few samples of this study predate the infection). Cell type and time point are not known. CDR3 nucleotide sequence: TGTGCCACCGGTGGAGGGACGAGGACTAGCGGGAGGGGTTACAATGAGCAGTTCTTC. Translated: CATGGGTRTSGRGYNEQFF.